Below, one TCR beta chain is given with its context. No antigen is known for it. The source of the sample is a study of post-analysis software for immune sequencing data. Study-level background: Included among the disease courses, which were recorded for the cohort, were relapsing-remitting, secondary progressive and progressive-relapsing multiple sclerosis. Study-wide findings and caveats: Diversity measured as normalized Chao1 was significantly lower in multiple sclerosis patients than in controls. Patients carried five TRBV segments more frequently than controls did, and TRBV5-6, TRBV5-1 and TRBV20-1 were among them.

Every TCR beta cDNA library bore unique molecular identifiers. A population of 1 to 10 million T cells gave rise to roughly 490,000 cDNA molecules. TCRdb reprocessed the PCR reads via MiXCR and lists one record per CDR3 protein. The table has over 300,000 distinct CDR3 sequences, roughly 36% seen once. The V and J ends lost 6 bases and 8 bases respectively, with 20 bases between them. Per germline, CDR1 DFQATT and CDR2 SNEGSKA (reference sequence). This CDR3 spans 14 amino acids. The TCR comes from a girl aged 10 to 17 with multiple sclerosis. Material for sequencing was blood. J is TRBJ2-1 and V is TRBV20-1; tentative D call: TRBD1 (5 bases). The CDR3 region is CSAKGLAGLDEQFF. CDR3 nucleotide sequence: TGCAGTGCAAAAGGCTTAGCAGGGCTGGATGAGCAGTTCTTC.